The 11 T cell receptor beta chains below were found in one sample sequenced in a study of T cell responses to AZD1222 COVID-19 vaccine. Sequenced by immunoSEQ multiplex PCR; TCRdb stores in-frame clones only, minus some. The table lists under 150,000 clones, approximately 86% of them singletons. Here the sequenced sample was peripheral blood, taken on day 0 of AZD1222 vaccination. Receptor source: an adult in good health.

The rearrangement links TRBV7-6 to TRBJ2-3, with 8 positions matching TRBD2. Germline V gene lookup returns CDR1 SGHVS and CDR2 FNYEAQ. V shed 6 bases, J shed 0 bases, and the junction held 2 bases outside the gene matches. The CDR3 is 14 amino acids. Here the CDR3 reads CASSSGISTDTQYF. In nucleotides, the CDR3 is TGTGCCAGCAGTAGCGGGATTAGCACAGATACGCAGTATTTT. Using reference TRBV7-6 and TRBJ2-3 for the parts outside the CDR3, the full variable domain is GAGVSQSPRYKVTKRGQDVALRCDPISGHVSLYWYRQALGQGPEFLTYFNYEAQQDKSGLPNDRFSAERPEGSISTLTIQRTEQRDSAMYRCASSSGISTDTQYFGPGTRLTVL.

V gene TRBV6-6 combines with J gene TRBJ1-5; D is unclear. V lost 8 bases, J lost 3 bases, and 8 bases lay in between. The CDR3 is made up of 12 amino acids. Germline V CDR1 and CDR2: MNHNY, SVGAGI (reference sequence). This CDR3 is CASGDPNQPQHF. The CDR3 bases are TGTGCCAGCGGGGATCCCAATCAGCCCCAGCATTTT.

The chain employs TRBV14 and TRBJ1-1, with D perhaps TRBD1 (6 bases). The CDR3 loop spans 14 amino acids. The ends were cut back, 0 bases at V and 11 bases at J, with 16 bases in the middle. The germline V gene encodes CDR1 SGHDN and CDR2 FVKESK. The CDR3: CASSQEQGYQQAFF. The DNA of the CDR3 is TGTGCCAGCAGCCAAGAACAGGGTTATCAGCAGGCTTTCTTT.

The chain recombines TRBV28 with TRBJ1-5; 7 nucleotides align to TRBD1. With 4 bases clipped from V and 7 bases from J, the junction kept 7 bases outside the gene matches. The CDR3 is made up of 14 amino acids. Per germline, CDR1 MDHEN and CDR2 SYDVKM. CDR3 protein: CASSYRQGQQPQHF. Written as DNA, the CDR3 is TGTGCCAGCAGTTACCGACAGGGTCAACAGCCCCAGCATTTT.

This sequence joins TRBV12-3 or TRBV12-4 and TRBJ1-4; D gene uncertain. This CDR3 has 13 residues. V dropped 4 bases and J dropped 7 bases, with 10 bases sitting between them. The CDR3 spells CASSYRRREKLFF. DNA of the CDR3: TGTGCCAGCAGTTACCGAAGGCGTGAAAAACTGTTTTTT.

V and J are TRBV28 and TRBJ1-6, with 7 bases that match TRBD1. Per germline, CDR1 MDHEN and CDR2 SYDVKM. This CDR3 contains 15 residues. V lost 6 bases and J lost 9; bases outside the gene matches: 11. The CDR3 loop is CASRTPGQAFSPLHF. The CDR3 DNA is TGTGCCAGCAGAACTCCTGGACAGGCTTTTTCACCCCTCCACTTT.

The V gene is TRBV13, the J gene TRBJ2-1; TRBD2 matches 11 bases. The CDR3 contains 16 residues. The germline gives CDR1 PRHDT, CDR2 FYEKMQ (reference sequence). The V and J ends lost 4 bases and 7 bases, in that order; junction bases with no gene match: 9. The CDR3, as DNA: TGTGCCAGCAGCTCAGAGCCGGGACTAGCGGATAATGAGCAGTTCTTC. Protein sequence: CASSSEPGLADNEQFF.

This clone was counted a few times. This chain connects TRBV28 to TRBJ1-6; 9 bases match TRBD1. Per the germline V gene, CDR1 is MDHEN and CDR2 is SYDVKM. This CDR3 comprises 17 residues. Trimming cost V 7 bases and J 0 bases; bases outside gene matches: 7. The chain's CDR3 is CASTLGTGSSYNSPLHF. In DNA, the CDR3 is TGTGCCAGCACCCTAGGGACAGGGAGCTCCTATAATTCACCCCTCCACTTT.

V and J are TRBV2 and TRBJ2-6; D remains unclear. The germline CDR1 and CDR2 sequences are SNHLY and FYNNEI. The CDR3 is 14 residues long. Trimming left V 6 bases short and J 2 bases short, with 8 bases between. CDR3 DNA sequence: TGTGCCAGCAGGTTCCCCGCTGGGGCCAACGTCCTGACTTTC. Translated: CASRFPAGANVLTF.

The chain couples TRBV27 to TRBJ1-5, with a tentative D call TRBD1 (5 bases). This CDR3 region has 17 residues. V was pared by 7 bases and J by 2 bases, with 21 bases between. The germline CDR1 and CDR2 sequences are MNHEY and SMNVEV (reference sequence). Here the CDR3 DNA reads TGTGCCAGCAACCCGGGTGGGGGGGTTATGGGCAATCAGCCCCAGCATTTT. This translates into CASNPGGGVMGNQPQHF.

The J gene is TRBJ2-6, the V gene TRBV6-5; 7 nucleotides line up with TRBD2. CDR1 is MNHEY, CDR2 SVGAGI, per germline. This CDR3 region has 15 residues. V lost 2 bases and J lost 2; bases outside the gene matches: 0. This CDR3 reads CASSYRGAGANVLTF. The CDR3 DNA reads TGTGCCAGCAGTTACCGGGGGGCTGGGGCCAACGTCCTGACTTTC.